This TCR beta chain was sequenced for a study of Ad26.COV2.S vaccination and SARS-CoV-2 variants. Study details: The vaccine Ad26.COV2.S was put into the muscle once, or twice with 56 days between. Study-level findings and limits: The analyses of TCR breadth and depth may have understated the size of total T cell responses. Placebo recipients trailed vaccine recipients in spike-specific TCR breadth.

Profiled with immunoSEQ multiplex PCR; TCRdb holds only in-frame clones, not every one. Of roughly 700,000 clones in the sample, roughly 90% were seen once. With respect to this clone: Its antigen remains unidentified.

Treatment denoted: roughly 18 received Ad26.COV2.S at low or high dose, single or two shots; 5 received placebo; per-sample allocation not given. Following the first vaccine or placebo injection, samples were taken on day 63. Vaccine was an Ad26 vector expressing Wuhan-strain SARS-CoV-2 spike. Germline CDR1 is KGHSH and CDR2 is LQKENI. The CDR3 runs to 14 residues. V lost 0 bases to trimming and J lost 6 bases, with 9 bases between them. The sequenced sample was peripheral blood, obtained in a trial of Ad26.COV2.S vaccine versus placebo. The chain is built from TRBV18 and TRBJ2-1; D is possibly TRBD1 or TRBD2 (5 bases each). This clonotype was sampled from a person aged 18-60 years who received the Ad26.COV2.S COVID-19 vaccine or a placebo. CDR3 DNA: TGTGCCAGCTCACCACCGACTGGGGGCAATGAGCAGTTCTTC. Protein product: CASSPPTGGNEQFF.